This T cell receptor (beta chain) was obtained from a study of shared clonotypes between healthy human individuals. The study, taken as a whole, reports: Clonotype sharing among donors was expected to depend on sequencing depth. Larger estimated richness was generally seen in naive subsets than in memory subsets.

Participating donors were healthy, HIV-negative adults free of recent acute infections or vaccinations. Those who donated, Caucasian adults without exception, all lived in Nashville, Tennessee. The CDR3 loop spans 15 amino acids. CDR1 and CDR2 from the germline V gene are SGHTA and FQGNSA. With V trimmed by 1 base and J by 4 bases, 3 bases remained unmatched. Clones were read by immunoSEQ multiplex PCR, and TCRdb kept only the in-frame ones, dropping some. Of about 2.4 million clones listed, around 90% are singletons. Details on this clone: Its antigen is unidentified.

The receptor was derived from a man aged 18 to 29 in good health. What was sequenced was naive CD4+ T cells sorted from blood. Subset indicated: CD45RA+ positively selected. The chain carries TRBV7-2 and TRBJ1-4; TRBD1 aligns across 7 bases. The CDR3 nucleotides read TGTGCCAGCAGCTTAGAGGGGGCCGATAATGAAAAACTGTTTTTT. It is translated as CASSLEGADNEKLFF.